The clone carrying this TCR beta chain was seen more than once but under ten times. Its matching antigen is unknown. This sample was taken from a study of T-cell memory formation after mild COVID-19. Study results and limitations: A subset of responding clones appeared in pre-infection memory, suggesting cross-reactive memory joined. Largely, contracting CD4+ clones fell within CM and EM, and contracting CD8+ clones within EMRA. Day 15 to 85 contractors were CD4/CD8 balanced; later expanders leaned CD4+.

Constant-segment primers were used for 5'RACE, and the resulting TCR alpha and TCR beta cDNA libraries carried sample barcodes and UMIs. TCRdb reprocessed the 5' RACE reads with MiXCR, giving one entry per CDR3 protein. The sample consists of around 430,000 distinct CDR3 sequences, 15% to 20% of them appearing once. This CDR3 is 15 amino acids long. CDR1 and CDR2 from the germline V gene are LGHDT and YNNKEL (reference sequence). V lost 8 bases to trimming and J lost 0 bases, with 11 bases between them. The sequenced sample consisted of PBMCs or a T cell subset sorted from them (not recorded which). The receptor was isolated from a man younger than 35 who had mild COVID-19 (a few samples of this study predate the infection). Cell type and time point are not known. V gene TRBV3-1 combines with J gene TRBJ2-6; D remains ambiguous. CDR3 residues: CASSSRYSGANVLTF. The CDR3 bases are TGTGCCAGCTCCAGCCGGTACTCTGGGGCCAACGTCCTGACTTTC.